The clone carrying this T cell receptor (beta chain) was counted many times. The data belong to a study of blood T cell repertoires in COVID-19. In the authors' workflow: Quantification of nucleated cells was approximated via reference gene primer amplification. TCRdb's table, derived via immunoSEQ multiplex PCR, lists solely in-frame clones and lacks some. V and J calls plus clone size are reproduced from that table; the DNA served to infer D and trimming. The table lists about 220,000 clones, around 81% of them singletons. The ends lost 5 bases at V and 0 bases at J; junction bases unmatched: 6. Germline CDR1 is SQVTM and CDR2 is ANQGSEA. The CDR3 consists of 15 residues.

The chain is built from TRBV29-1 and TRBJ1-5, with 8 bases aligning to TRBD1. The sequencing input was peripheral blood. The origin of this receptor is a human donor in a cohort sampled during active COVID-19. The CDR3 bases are TGCAGCGTTCAACAAGGGACAGGTAGCAATCAGCCCCAGCATTTT. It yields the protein CSVQQGTGSNQPQHF.